This T cell receptor beta chain was identified in a study of cytomegalovirus exposure and HLA in healthy donors. Study observations and caveats: A missense DCLRE1C variant was associated with V- and J-gene trimming of TCR beta chains in a later analysis, and an independent cohort replicated the association.

As to this clone: What it binds is unknown.

CDR1 and CDR2 from the germline V gene are LNHDA and SQIVND (reference sequence). CDR3 length: 14 amino acids. Trimming removed 4 bases from V and 4 bases from J; junction bases left unmatched: 4. The PCR employed 60 Vbeta primers together with 13 Jbeta primers. Profiling relied on immunoSEQ multiplex PCR, and the TCRdb table lists in-frame clones only, not all of them. The sample has about 90,000 clones, approximately 69% seen once. The chain carries TRBV19 and TRBJ1-5, with 7 bases fitting TRBD1. This receptor was taken from a man aged 25 to 45 in good health and CMV-seropositive. The material sequenced was PBMCs. The CDR3: CASSRDSVNQPQHF. The CDR3 nucleotides read TGTGCCAGTAGTAGGGACAGCGTTAATCAGCCCCAGCATTTT. Full variable domain (missing parts from reference TRBV19 and TRBJ1-5): DGGITQSPKYLFRKEGQNVTLSCEQNLNHDAMYWYRQDPGQGLRLIYYSQIVNDFQKGDIAEGYSVSREKKESFPLTVTSAQKNPTAFYLCASSRDSVNQPQHFGDGTRLSIL.